Sequencing of this TCR beta chain was carried out in a study of Graves' ophthalmopathy and Graves' hyperthyroidism. This clonotype occurred a few times. Beta-chain TCR CDR3 regions were amplified from RNA transcripts. First-round RT-PCR with HTBI primers preceded a second-round multiplex PCR. MiXCR, applied by TCRdb to the multiplex PCR reads, yields one record per CDR3 protein. The sample lists about 700,000 distinct CDR3 sequences; roughly 41% were seen once. CDR3 length: 15 amino acids. Trimming pared 0 bases from V and 6 bases from J, leaving 11 bases between. CDR1 is LNHNV, CDR2 YYDKDF, per germline (reference sequence).

This chain connects TRBV15 to TRBJ2-2; D not resolved. The source material was peripheral blood. The receptor was derived from an adult man with Graves' ophthalmopathy. The CDR3 sequence is CATSRDGLRPGELFF. In DNA, the CDR3 is TGTGCCACCAGCAGAGATGGTTTAAGGCCCGGGGAGCTGTTTTTT.